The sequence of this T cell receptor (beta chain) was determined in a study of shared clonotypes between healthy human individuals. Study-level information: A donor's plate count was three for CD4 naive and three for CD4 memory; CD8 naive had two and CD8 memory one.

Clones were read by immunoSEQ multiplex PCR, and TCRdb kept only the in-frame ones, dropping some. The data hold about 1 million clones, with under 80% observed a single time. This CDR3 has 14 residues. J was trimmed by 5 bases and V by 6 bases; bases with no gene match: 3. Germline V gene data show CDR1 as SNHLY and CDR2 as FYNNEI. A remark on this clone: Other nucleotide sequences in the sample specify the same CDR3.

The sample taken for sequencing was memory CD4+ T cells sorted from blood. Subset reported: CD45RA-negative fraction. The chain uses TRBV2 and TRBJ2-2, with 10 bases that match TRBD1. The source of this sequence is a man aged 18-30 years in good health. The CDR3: CASRGQGRTGELFF. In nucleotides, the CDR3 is TGTGCCAGCAGGGGACAGGGGCGAACCGGGGAGCTGTTTTTT.